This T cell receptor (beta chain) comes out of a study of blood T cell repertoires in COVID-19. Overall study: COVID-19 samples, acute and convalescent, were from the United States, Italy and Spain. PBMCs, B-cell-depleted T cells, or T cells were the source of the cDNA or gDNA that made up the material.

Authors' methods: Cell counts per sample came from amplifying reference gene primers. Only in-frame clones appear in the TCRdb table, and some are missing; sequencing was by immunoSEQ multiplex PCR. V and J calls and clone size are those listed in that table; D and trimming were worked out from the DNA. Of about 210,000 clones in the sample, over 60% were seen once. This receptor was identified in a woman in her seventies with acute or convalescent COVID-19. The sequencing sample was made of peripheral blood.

In DNA, the CDR3 is TGCGCCAGCAGTGCGCCTCACAGGGGGTCCGTGGAGCAGTTCTTC. Translating gives CASSAPHRGSVEQFF. This chain connects TRBV10-1 to TRBJ2-1, with TRBD1 matching 8 bases. Losses at the gene ends were 4 bases for V and 10 bases for J; bases not matched to a gene: 12. CDR1 WNHNN and CDR2 SYGVQD come from the germline V gene (reference sequence). The CDR3 covers 15 residues.